The 22 T cell receptor beta chains presented below share a single source sample, sequenced in a study of cytomegalovirus exposure and HLA in healthy donors. TCRdb's table, derived via immunoSEQ multiplex PCR, lists solely in-frame clones and lacks some. The sample holds 200,000 to 250,000 clones, roughly 87% seen once. Sequencing was done on a sample of PBMCs. Receptors were obtained from a man aged 18-30 years in good health and CMV-seropositive.

This clone was counted a single time. The chain employs TRBV10-3 and TRBJ2-3; 7 bases are shared with TRBD2. Germline-derived CDR1 and CDR2 are ENHRY and SYGVKD. This CDR3 has 13 residues. V was pared by 4 bases and J by 9 bases, with 7 bases of the junction left unmatched. This CDR3 is CAISVDGRRTQYF. DNA of the CDR3: TGTGCCATCAGTGTGGACGGGAGGAGGACGCAGTATTTT.

This clone was detected once. This chain uses TRBV6-4 with TRBJ2-2; 10 nucleotides align to TRBD2. CDR3 length equals 14 residues. J gave up 5 bases and V 5 bases, and 2 bases lay outside the gene matches. Germline CDR1 is MRHNA and CDR2 is SNTAGT. The CDR3 sequence: CASSLSGRTGELFF. Written as DNA, the CDR3 is TGTGCCAGCAGTCTTAGCGGGAGGACCGGGGAGCTGTTTTTT.

The V gene is TRBV11-3, the J gene TRBJ1-4; D remains unclear. Trimming took off 5 bases at V and 0 bases at J, with 19 bases between the two ends. From germline, CDR1 is SGHNT and CDR2 YENEEA. The CDR3 spans 18 residues. CDR3 DNA: TGTGCCAGCAGCCTCTTAGGTAGGATGGTGTCAACTAATGAAAAACTGTTTTTT. The encoded protein is CASSLLGRMVSTNEKLFF.

This chain links TRBV4-1 with TRBJ2-7, with TRBD1 matching over 7 bases. CDR3 length: 13 residues. CDR1 and CDR2 (germline): MGHRA, YSYEKL. V gave up 2 bases and J gave up 5 bases; unmatched junction bases: 3. Here the CDR3 reads CASSQKQGNEQYF. In DNA, the CDR3 is TGCGCCAGCAGCCAAAAACAGGGGAACGAGCAGTACTTC.

The genes are TRBV28 and TRBJ2-5, with 8 nucleotides matching TRBD1. The V gene's germline CDR1 is MDHEN and CDR2 SYDVKM. This CDR3 contains 14 residues. V lost 5 bases, J lost 1 base, and 3 bases stayed unmatched. As DNA, the CDR3 is TGTGCCAGCAGTCTTACAGGGGGCCAAGAGACCCAGTACTTC. Residues: CASSLTGGQETQYF.

The rearrangement links TRBV13 to TRBJ2-5; D may be TRBD1 (5 bases). Germline loops: CDR1 PRHDT, CDR2 FYEKMQ (reference sequence). Trimming removed 3 bases from V and 3 bases from J, with 8 bases in between. The length of the CDR3 is 13 residues. The CDR3 coding sequence is TGTGCCAGCAGCTTTGGACACGAAGAGACCCAGTACTTC. Translated: CASSFGHEETQYF.

The chain carries TRBV6-5 and TRBJ2-7; tentative D call: TRBD2 (6 bases). Germline V gene lookup returns CDR1 MNHEY and CDR2 SVGAGI. The CDR3 has 14 amino acids. V was shortened by 5 bases and J by 6 bases, with 17 bases between the two germline ends. The CDR3 protein is CASSSPGTPSEQYF. The CDR3 DNA is TGTGCCAGCAGTAGCCCCGGGACTCCCTCCGAGCAGTACTTC.

CDR3 region: CAISVLEGNEQYF. CDR3 in DNA: TGTGCCATCAGTGTGTTGGAGGGGAACGAGCAGTACTTC. The rearrangement links TRBV10-3 to TRBJ2-7, with D possibly being TRBD2 (6 bases). V was clipped by 4 bases and J by 5 bases, with 12 bases between them. The CDR3 has 13 residues. CDR1 is ENHRY and CDR2 is SYGVKD in the germline V gene.

The chain has TRBV28 and TRBJ2-1, with 7 bases lining up with TRBD2. CDR3 size: 19 residues. Germline loops: CDR1 MDHEN, CDR2 SYDVKM. Germline trimming cut 1 base from V and 1 base from J; bases unmatched to any gene: 13. The CDR3: CASSLSGGGLVGSYNEQFF. CDR3 DNA: TGTGCCAGCAGTTTATCGGGGGGAGGACTAGTCGGATCCTACAATGAGCAGTTCTTC.

The chain has TRBV28 and TRBJ2-5; 9 nucleotides agree with TRBD1. CDR1 is MDHEN, CDR2 SYDVKM, per germline. The length of the CDR3 is 13 residues. V lost 5 bases and J lost 5; bases outside the gene matches: 3. The CDR3: CASSGQGLETQYF. The CDR3 nucleotides are TGTGCCAGCAGTGGACAGGGGCTGGAGACCCAGTACTTC.

This clone turned up a few times. The chain combines TRBV20-1 with TRBJ2-3, with D possibly TRBD2 on 7 matching bases. Trimming cost V 8 bases and J 6 bases, with 12 bases left between them. CDR1 DFQATT and CDR2 SNEGSKA come from the germline V gene (reference sequence). The CDR3 covers 11 residues. In DNA form, the CDR3 reads TGCAGTCAGAGGGGGGGCGATACGCAGTATTTT. It specifies CSQRGGDTQYF.

Concerning this clone: The germline gene is not matched at one end of the junction; a read error may be the cause. The chain is built from TRBV28 and TRBJ1-5; D perhaps matches TRBD1 (5 bases). The germline V gene has CDR1 MDHEN and CDR2 SYDVKM. The CDR3 has 14 amino acids. The CDR3 sequence is CASRLLGDNQPQHF. The DNA of the CDR3 is TGTGCCAGCAGATTATTAGGGGACAATCAGCCCCAGCATTTT.

The chain is built from TRBV5-1 and TRBJ2-7; 7 bases are shared with TRBD1. Unmatched junction bases numbered 8, after V lost 5 bases and J lost 0 bases. The CDR3 spans 15 residues. Germline V gene data show CDR1 as SGHRS and CDR2 as YFSETQ. CDR3 nucleotide sequence: TGCGCCAGCAGTCCCGGGACAGCCGCCTCCTACGAGCAGTACTTC. It yields the protein CASSPGTAASYEQYF. Full variable domain (missing parts from reference TRBV5-1 and TRBJ2-7): KAGVTQTPRYLIKTRGQQVTLSCSPISGHRSVSWYQQTPGQGLQFLFEYFSETQRNKGNFPGRFSGRQFSNSRSEMNVSTLELGDSALYLCASSPGTAASYEQYFGPGTRLTVT.

The chain carries TRBV5-1 and TRBJ2-1; D may be TRBD2 (5 bases). Per the germline V gene, CDR1 is SGHRS and CDR2 is YFSETQ. The CDR3 runs 15 residues. V lost 0 bases and J lost 5, with 12 bases in between. CDR3 in amino acids: CASSLVLALHNEQFF. DNA for the CDR3: TGCGCCAGCAGCTTGGTTCTAGCTCTCCACAATGAGCAGTTCTTC.

In regard to this clone: The same CDR3 can be traced to other DNA sequences in this sample. The chain joins TRBV7-7 to TRBJ2-1; D is ambiguous. V lost 1 base to trimming and J lost 0 bases, with 7 bases between them. The CDR3 length is 15 residues. Germline CDR1 SSHAT, CDR2 FNYEAQ (reference sequence). The CDR3 sequence is CASSLGPSSYNEQFF. DNA of the CDR3: TGTGCCAGCAGCTTAGGTCCGAGCTCCTACAATGAGCAGTTCTTC.

The chain's CDR3 is CSVEVAGVPQTQYF. CDR3 DNA sequence: TGCAGCGTTGAGGTAGCGGGAGTTCCCCAGACCCAGTACTTC. This chain uses TRBV29-1 with TRBJ2-5; 9 nucleotides match TRBD2. Per the germline V gene, CDR1 is SQVTM and CDR2 is ANQGSEA. V was clipped by 3 bases and J by 6 bases; unmatched bases: 8. The CDR3 totals 14 residues.

The chain is built from TRBV2 and TRBJ2-2, with TRBD1 matching over 7 bases. Trimming took 6 bases from V and 1 from J; bases not matched to a gene: 14. The CDR3 runs 18 residues. CDR1 and CDR2 from the germline V gene are SNHLY and FYNNEI. For the CDR3, the DNA is TGTGCCAGCAGAAACCCTCGCTTGGGGACAGTGAACACCGGGGAGCTGTTTTTT. Translating gives CASRNPRLGTVNTGELFF.

This clone was detected only once. The chain employs TRBV5-4 and TRBJ2-7; unclear D gene. CDR3 length: 14 amino acids. Trimming took 4 bases from V and 0 from J, leaving 11 bases between them. From germline, CDR1 is SGHNT and CDR2 YYREEE (reference sequence). The CDR3 DNA follows: TGTGCCAGCAGCCTGGACCCTACCTCCTACGAGCAGTACTTC. Amino acid sequence: CASSLDPTSYEQYF.

V and J are TRBV27 and TRBJ2-7; D unresolved. V was trimmed by 0 bases and J by 4 bases, leaving 7 bases between them. Germline V gene sequence: CDR1 MNHEY, CDR2 SMNVEV (reference sequence). CDR3 length: 13 residues. The CDR3 loop is CASSLSQGYEQYF. CDR3 DNA sequence: TGTGCCAGCAGTTTATCACAAGGGTACGAGCAGTACTTC.

The chain couples TRBV14 to TRBJ2-6, with a tentative D call TRBD2 (5 bases). Germline lookup yields CDR1 SGHDN and CDR2 FVKESK. V gave up 4 bases and J gave up 3 bases, with 13 bases separating them. The CDR3 consists of 16 residues. The CDR3 DNA sequence: TGTGCCAGCAGCCTCGGACTCGGGTTTGGGGCCAACGTCCTGACTTTC. Encoded protein: CASSLGLGFGANVLTF.

The CDR3 DNA reads TGTGCCAGCAGTTTATTGGGGGGCAGTGAAAAACTGTTTTTT. Residues: CASSLLGGSEKLFF. The chain carries TRBV28 and TRBJ1-4, with TRBD1 as a possible D gene (6 bases). The CDR3 extends over 14 amino acids. The ends were cut back, 1 base at V and 7 bases at J, with 10 bases in the middle. Germline V CDR1 and CDR2: MDHEN, SYDVKM.

This chain joins TRBV27 and TRBJ2-1, with 7 bases aligning to TRBD1. V lost 6 bases to trimming and J lost 2 bases; unmatched junction nucleotides: 7. This CDR3 is built from 15 residues. Germline CDR1 reads MNHEY; CDR2 reads SMNVEV (reference sequence). The CDR3 DNA is TGTGCCAGCAGATATAACAGGGGAGCCTACAATGAGCAGTTCTTC. Translated: CASRYNRGAYNEQFF.